Listed below are T cell receptor beta chains from one sample, sequenced in a study of T cell responses to AZD1222 COVID-19 vaccine. The table came from immunoSEQ multiplex PCR; TCRdb's copy has only in-frame clones and leaves some out. Of 140,000 to 150,000 clones listed, 92% are singletons. The material was peripheral blood, obtained 28 days after the second AZD1222 dose. The receptor source for this set is an adult who received the AZD1222 COVID-19 vaccine. Both conserved end residues are part of each CDR3. Fields, in order: CDR3 DNA, CDR3 protein, CDR3 length, clone size, J gene, D gene, V gene. A D gene is named only where the DNA matches it firmly. Expanded clones get a size class; other rows say once, few or many, or leave the size out.

CDR3nt: TGTGCCAGCAGCTTAGAGGCTAGCGGGAGGTTCAACAATGAGCAGTTCTTC
CDR3aa: CASSLEASGRFNNEQFF
len: 17
abundance: -
j_gene: TRBJ2-1
d_gene: TRBD2
v_gene: TRBV7-7

CDR3nt: TGTGCCAGCAGACAGAAGAGGGTCGATGGCTACACCTTC
CDR3aa: CASRQKRVDGYTF
len: 13
abundance: -
j_gene: TRBJ1-2
d_gene: -
v_gene: TRBV7-9

CDR3nt: TGTGCCAGCAGCGTAGCGCCAAGCGGGGAAAAACTGTTTTTT
CDR3aa: CASSVAPSGEKLFF
len: 14
abundance: -
j_gene: TRBJ1-4
d_gene: -
v_gene: TRBV9

CDR3nt: TGTGCCAGCAGTCTACCTCCGGACAGGCGCAACCGGGGGTTACACGATGAGCAGTTCTTC
CDR3aa: CASSLPPDRRNRGLHDEQFF
len: 20
abundance: -
j_gene: TRBJ2-1
d_gene: -
v_gene: TRBV27

CDR3nt: TGTGCCAGCAGCTTAGGAGCGACTAGCAATCAGCCCCAGCATTTT
CDR3aa: CASSLGATSNQPQHF
len: 15
abundance: -
j_gene: TRBJ1-5
d_gene: -
v_gene: TRBV7-6

CDR3nt: TGCGCCAGCAGCTTGGGCTATACTTCCTACAATGAGCAGTTCTTC
CDR3aa: CASSLGYTSYNEQFF
len: 15
abundance: -
j_gene: TRBJ2-1
d_gene: -
v_gene: TRBV5-1

CDR3nt: TGTGCCAGCAGCCAGGGACAGGGAAACACTGAAGCTTTCTTT
CDR3aa: CASSQGQGNTEAFF
len: 14
abundance: -
j_gene: TRBJ1-1
d_gene: TRBD1
v_gene: TRBV14

CDR3nt: TGTGCCAGCAGTTTCAGGAGGGGCGAGCAGTACTTC
CDR3aa: CASSFRRGEQYF
len: 12
abundance: -
j_gene: TRBJ2-7
d_gene: -
v_gene: TRBV27

CDR3nt: TGTGCCACCGAGGGCTGGACTGGAAACACCATATATTTT
CDR3aa: CATEGWTGNTIYF
len: 13
abundance: few
j_gene: TRBJ1-3
d_gene: -
v_gene: TRBV6-5

CDR3nt: TGTGCCATCAGTGCCACCGACAGGGGAAATGAAAAACTGTTTTTT
CDR3aa: CAISATDRGNEKLFF
len: 15
abundance: -
j_gene: TRBJ1-4
d_gene: TRBD1
v_gene: TRBV10-3

CDR3nt: TGTGCCAGCAGCCAAGATGGGGCGGCTCCGGACTTT
CDR3aa: CASSQDGAAPDF
len: 12
abundance: -
j_gene: TRBJ1-6
d_gene: -
v_gene: TRBV3-1/TRBV3-2

CDR3nt: TGCAGTGCTAGTGAGGGACAGGGTTTCTCTTTTTGGGTGCAGTTCTTC
CDR3aa: CSASEGQGFSFWVQFF
len: 16
abundance: -
j_gene: TRBJ2-1
d_gene: TRBD1
v_gene: TRBV20-1

CDR3nt: TGTGCCAGCAGCTTAGCGACCCAAGGGATCGGCTACACCTTC
CDR3aa: CASSLATQGIGYTF
len: 14
abundance: -
j_gene: TRBJ1-2
d_gene: -
v_gene: TRBV7-9

CDR3nt: TGCGCCAGCAGCCTCGACCCCTACAATGGGCAGTTCTTC
CDR3aa: CASSLDPYNGQFF
len: 13
abundance: once
j_gene: TRBJ2-1
d_gene: -
v_gene: TRBV5-1

CDR3nt: TGTGCCAGCAGCTTAGGCAGGGCTTTGGGCCAGCCCCAGCATTTT
CDR3aa: CASSLGRALGQPQHF
len: 15
abundance: once
j_gene: TRBJ1-5
d_gene: -
v_gene: TRBV7-4

CDR3nt: TGTGCCAGCAGTGCGGCCATCTCCTACAATGAGCAGTTCTTC
CDR3aa: CASSAAISYNEQFF
len: 14
abundance: -
j_gene: TRBJ2-1
d_gene: -
v_gene: TRBV7-9

CDR3nt: TGTGCCAGCAGCCCGGGACTAGCGGGACGTACAGATACGCAGTATTTT
CDR3aa: CASSPGLAGRTDTQYF
len: 16
abundance: -
j_gene: TRBJ2-3
d_gene: TRBD2
v_gene: TRBV7-2

CDR3nt: TGTGCCAGCAGTTTAAAGAGTGACCTACCAATCGCGAGAGGCTACACCTTC
CDR3aa: CASSLKSDLPIARGYTF
len: 17
abundance: -
j_gene: TRBJ1-2
d_gene: -
v_gene: TRBV27

CDR3nt: TGTGCCAGTAGTAATGGACCCCTTAGCTCCTACGAGCAGTACTTC
CDR3aa: CASSNGPLSSYEQYF
len: 15
abundance: -
j_gene: TRBJ2-7
d_gene: -
v_gene: TRBV19

CDR3nt: TGTGCCAGCAGCTTGTGGGGGAGCGACAATGAGCAGTTCTTC
CDR3aa: CASSLWGSDNEQFF
len: 14
abundance: -
j_gene: TRBJ2-1
d_gene: -
v_gene: TRBV11-1

CDR3nt: TGCGCCAGCAGCCCGGACAGGGGAGGAGAAAAACTGTTTTTT
CDR3aa: CASSPDRGGEKLFF
len: 14
abundance: -
j_gene: TRBJ1-4
d_gene: TRBD1
v_gene: TRBV5-1

CDR3nt: TGTGCCAGCAGCCCCCCCTGGGCCCGGTGGGCCGAGCAGTACTTC
CDR3aa: CASSPPWARWAEQYF
len: 15
abundance: few
j_gene: TRBJ2-7
d_gene: -
v_gene: TRBV14

CDR3nt: TGTGCCAGCAGCTTAGGGCAGATATCCTACAATGAGCAGTTCTTC
CDR3aa: CASSLGQISYNEQFF
len: 15
abundance: -
j_gene: TRBJ2-1
d_gene: -
v_gene: TRBV7-9

CDR3nt: TGCAGCGTTGATGACTCTTCGAACACCATATATTTT
CDR3aa: CSVDDSSNTIYF
len: 12
abundance: -
j_gene: TRBJ1-3
d_gene: -
v_gene: TRBV29-1

CDR3nt: TGTGCCAGCAGTTATGCGACAGGGGATGGCTACACCTTC
CDR3aa: CASSYATGDGYTF
len: 13
abundance: few
j_gene: TRBJ1-2
d_gene: TRBD1
v_gene: TRBV12-3/TRBV12-4

CDR3nt: TGTGCCAGCAGCCCTCAGGGACGCCAGACATTCTATAATTCACCCCTCCACTTT
CDR3aa: CASSPQGRQTFYNSPLHF
len: 18
abundance: -
j_gene: TRBJ1-6
d_gene: -
v_gene: TRBV7-8

CDR3nt: TGTGCCAGCAGTAGCGGGACAGTCTCCTACAATGAGCAGTTCTTC
CDR3aa: CASSSGTVSYNEQFF
len: 15
abundance: -
j_gene: TRBJ2-1
d_gene: -
v_gene: TRBV27

CDR3nt: TGTGCCAGCACCCCCGAGAGAAATAATGGCTACACCTTC
CDR3aa: CASTPERNNGYTF
len: 13
abundance: -
j_gene: TRBJ1-2
d_gene: -
v_gene: TRBV6-5

CDR3nt: TGTGCCAGCAGATCGGGACAGGGGTACTATGGCTACACCTTC
CDR3aa: CASRSGQGYYGYTF
len: 14
abundance: few
j_gene: TRBJ1-2
d_gene: TRBD1
v_gene: TRBV27

CDR3nt: TGCGCCTGCTGCCAAGATCTAGTCGGGGCCAGGGGGATAGCCTCTGGGGCCAACGTCCTGACTTTC
CDR3aa: CACCQDLVGARGIASGANVLTF
len: 22
abundance: -
j_gene: TRBJ2-6
d_gene: TRBD1
v_gene: TRBV4-3

CDR3nt: TGCAGCGTTGCCGTGGCGGGAGGCACCGAGCAGTACTTC
CDR3aa: CSVAVAGGTEQYF
len: 13
abundance: -
j_gene: TRBJ2-7
d_gene: TRBD2
v_gene: TRBV29-1

CDR3nt: TGTGCCAGCAGTGCCACCGGGACCATAGCGACCTATGGCTACACCTTC
CDR3aa: CASSATGTIATYGYTF
len: 16
abundance: -
j_gene: TRBJ1-2
d_gene: -
v_gene: TRBV6-1

CDR3nt: TGCGCCAGCAGCTTTGGGGGAACGAACACTGAAGCTTTCTTT
CDR3aa: CASSFGGTNTEAFF
len: 14
abundance: -
j_gene: TRBJ1-1
d_gene: -
v_gene: TRBV5-1

CDR3nt: TGTGCCAGCAGCCAAGTTTTGTCCGGCTACACCTTC
CDR3aa: CASSQVLSGYTF
len: 12
abundance: -
j_gene: TRBJ1-2
d_gene: -
v_gene: TRBV14

CDR3nt: TGTGCCAGCAGTTTCCCCGGGACAGGGCCTGGCTACACCTTC
CDR3aa: CASSFPGTGPGYTF
len: 14
abundance: -
j_gene: TRBJ1-2
d_gene: TRBD1
v_gene: TRBV28

CDR3nt: TGTGCCAGTAGGCGCGGAAGTTCTGGGGCCAACGTCCTGACTTTC
CDR3aa: CASRRGSSGANVLTF
len: 15
abundance: -
j_gene: TRBJ2-6
d_gene: -
v_gene: TRBV19

CDR3nt: TGTGCCAGCAGACCAACCAGCTGGGCGGAGACCCAGTACTTC
CDR3aa: CASRPTSWAETQYF
len: 14
abundance: -
j_gene: TRBJ2-5
d_gene: -
v_gene: TRBV7-8

CDR3nt: TGTGCCAGCAGCTTTAATGCCGGGAGGGCCGGGGGCGAGCAGTACTTC
CDR3aa: CASSFNAGRAGGEQYF
len: 16
abundance: -
j_gene: TRBJ2-7
d_gene: TRBD2
v_gene: TRBV7-2

CDR3nt: TGTGCCAGCAGCCAAGACCGACTAGCGACCGAGCAGTACTTC
CDR3aa: CASSQDRLATEQYF
len: 14
abundance: -
j_gene: TRBJ2-7
d_gene: TRBD2
v_gene: TRBV7-2

CDR3nt: TGTGCCAGCAGTTTAGGGGGTTACAATCAGCCCCAGCATTTT
CDR3aa: CASSLGGYNQPQHF
len: 14
abundance: -
j_gene: TRBJ1-5
d_gene: -
v_gene: TRBV28

CDR3nt: TGCGCCAGCAGTGGGACAGGGGACTCTGGAAACACCATATATTTT
CDR3aa: CASSGTGDSGNTIYF
len: 15
abundance: -
j_gene: TRBJ1-3
d_gene: TRBD1
v_gene: TRBV10-1

CDR3nt: TGTGCCAGTAGTCTACCTTGGGGGCGAGGCACCGGGGAGCTGTTTTTT
CDR3aa: CASSLPWGRGTGELFF
len: 16
abundance: -
j_gene: TRBJ2-2
d_gene: -
v_gene: TRBV19

CDR3nt: TGCGCCAGCAGCTTGGTAGGGGGGTCCTACGAGCAGTACTTC
CDR3aa: CASSLVGGSYEQYF
len: 14
abundance: -
j_gene: TRBJ2-7
d_gene: -
v_gene: TRBV5-1

CDR3nt: TGTGCCAGCAGCCGACAAGAGGGACAAACCGGCGAGCAGTACTTC
CDR3aa: CASSRQEGQTGEQYF
len: 15
abundance: few
j_gene: TRBJ2-7
d_gene: -
v_gene: TRBV7-3

CDR3nt: TGTGCCAGCAGTTTCTACCGTTCCGCGGGCAAAAACATTCAGTACTTC
CDR3aa: CASSFYRSAGKNIQYF
len: 16
abundance: -
j_gene: TRBJ2-4
d_gene: -
v_gene: TRBV28

CDR3nt: TGTGCCAGCAGGCCCCGGACTAGCGGGGAGACCCAGTACTTC
CDR3aa: CASRPRTSGETQYF
len: 14
abundance: -
j_gene: TRBJ2-5
d_gene: TRBD2
v_gene: TRBV6-5

CDR3nt: TGTGCCACCAGTGTGTCTAGCGCCCAAGAGACCCAGTACTTC
CDR3aa: CATSVSSAQETQYF
len: 14
abundance: -
j_gene: TRBJ2-5
d_gene: -
v_gene: TRBV24-1

CDR3nt: TGTGCCAGCAGCTCGTTATATGGCTACACCTTC
CDR3aa: CASSSLYGYTF
len: 11
abundance: -
j_gene: TRBJ1-2
d_gene: -
v_gene: TRBV7-2

CDR3nt: TGTGCCAGCAGTTACCCAGGATGGGAGGGCCTTGTCAATGAGCAGTTCTTC
CDR3aa: CASSYPGWEGLVNEQFF
len: 17
abundance: -
j_gene: TRBJ2-1
d_gene: TRBD2
v_gene: TRBV6-2/TRBV6-3

CDR3nt: TGTGCCAGCAGCCTACACAATCAGCCCCAGCATTTT
CDR3aa: CASSLHNQPQHF
len: 12
abundance: once
j_gene: TRBJ1-5
d_gene: -
v_gene: TRBV11-2

CDR3nt: TGTGCCAGCAGCTTAGGTCTTGGACTAGCGGACCAAGAGACCCAGTACTTC
CDR3aa: CASSLGLGLADQETQYF
len: 17
abundance: once
j_gene: TRBJ2-5
d_gene: TRBD2
v_gene: TRBV7-9